The subject of this entry is one T cell receptor beta chain. Which antigen it targets is not known. No quality values exist for individual bases; no much larger clone is one base distant. These data come from a study of identifying expanded T cells in peripheral blood (dated by TCRdb to the late 2010s). Notes on the research overall: Separate aliquots of the same genomic DNA pool were sequenced to produce technical replicates, and four replicates were compared in pairs.

No immune events such as infections were documented for the healthy donors during the collection period. Time-dependent variance in a beta-binomial model of T-cell clone differential abundance was calibrated using healthy-donor blood repertoires as a training cohort. The training cohort was composed of around ten healthy donors, 3 female and 7 male. On average the donors were around 39 years old, and their ages spanned about 29 to 64 years. Whole blood from each healthy donor was obtained from a commercial supplier and was collected at three time points roughly 13 days apart. For immunosequencing, genomic DNA was extracted from whole blood that had not been sorted. The full study reports these points: Approximately 1.2 differentially abundant clones were flagged by the binomial model between technical replicates, whereas about 17 and 20 were flagged over two weeks and four weeks, respectively. Both the number of clones called differentially abundant and the false-positive rate were significantly reduced by the beta-binomial model across all healthy-donor time intervals. Variance in clone template counts between approximately 2-week samples significantly increased with total template count across all healthy donors. The authors expected that biological variance in healthy repertoires might rise further over much longer intervals, such as months to years.

TCRbeta CDR3 regions were profiled with the immunoSEQ Assay using bias-controlled multiplex PCR amplification of genomic DNA. Processing in the source paper ran as follows. The absolute abundance of each unique TCRbeta CDR3 region was quantified after sequences were collapsed and filtered. Two models were used to test differential abundance: a binomial model (Fisher-equivalent) and a beta-binomial model that adds time-dependent variance fitted from healthy donors. Any clone with fewer than 5 combined templates was excluded, and a clone was called differentially abundant if its Benjamini-Hochberg FDR was below 0.01. Beta-binomial variance was modeled as a function of total template count across the two samples using the form v = (b*log(k)+a)^2. TCRdb obtained this table from immuneACCESS and retained in-frame rearrangements with V and J assigned. These tables miss some clones; where compared with another copy, unresolved V genes account for less than half of the shortfall, and the remainder is unexplained. V and J calls plus clone size are reproduced from that table; the DNA served to infer D and trimming. Counted in this sample were about 90,000 clones; 70% to 90% of them appeared once. Roughly 4.1% of the sample rests with the top ten.

The source is a person aged 18 to 70 in good health. Sequences were obtained from blood.

The CDR3 region: CASSPTPGQGLVNTIYF. At the DNA level, the sequence is TGTGCCAGCAGCCCAACACCAGGACAGGGGCTGGTTAACACCATATATTTT. The V and J genes are TRBV5-4 and TRBJ1-3; the central 9 bases match TRBD1. After removal of 4 bases from V and 7 bases from J, the junction retains 15 bases not matched to a gene. The germline V gene (reference sequence) sets CDR1 to SGHNT and CDR2 to YYREEE. The CDR3 holds 17 amino acids from the cysteine to the phenylalanine. Here the CDR3 DNA is all that survives: 51 bases in frame from base 1.